This is a list of T cell receptor beta chains from one sample in a study of blood T cell repertoires in COVID-19. Measured with immunoSEQ multiplex PCR; TCRdb has only the in-frame clones, and not every one. The data contain fewer than 150,000 clones, approximately 90% of them singletons. The sequenced material came from peripheral blood. These receptors were taken from an elderly woman with acute or convalescent COVID-19. Both conserved end residues are part of each CDR3. D genes are given only for firm matches. Size is stated for part of the rows, as once, few or many counts, or as a class when the clone is expanded.

>TRBJ2-5|-|TRBD1|TRBV18
TGTGCCAGCTCACCCGGACAGGGGGCTGGAGAGACCCAGTACTTC
CASSPGQGAGETQYF
>TRBJ1-5|-|-|TRBV10-2
TGCGCCAGCAGTGATTGGGCAGGGGGCAATCAGCCCCAGCATTTT
CASSDWAGGNQPQHF
>TRBJ1-4|-|-|TRBV18
TGTGCCAGCTCACCCAATCGGGACATCAATCAAAAACTGTTTTTT
CASSPNRDINQKLFF
>TRBJ1-3|-|-|TRBV5-1
TGCGCCAGCAGCTTTGGTCTAACTGGAAACACCATATATTTT
CASSFGLTGNTIYF
>TRBJ2-5|once|TRBD2|TRBV7-7
TGTGCTAGCAGCTTACTAGCGGGGGGGCCGTCGGAGACCCAGTACTTC
CASSLLAGGPSETQYF
>TRBJ2-4|-|TRBD2|TRBV7-2
TGTGCCAGCAGCTTAGTTGCATTAGCGGGGACCATTCAGTACTTC
CASSLVALAGTIQYF
>TRBJ1-4|-|TRBD1|TRBV18
TGTGCCAGCTCACCAGGACAGGGGAGCGGAGAAAAACTGTTTTTT
CASSPGQGSGEKLFF
>TRBJ1-1|-|TRBD1|TRBV5-1
TGCGCCAGCAGCTTAATCCAGGGGGGCACTGAAGCTTTCTTT
CASSLIQGGTEAFF
>TRBJ1-4|-|-|TRBV7-9
TGTGCCAGCAGCCCCCATTTTGAAAAACTGTTTTTT
CASSPHFEKLFF
>TRBJ2-2|few|-|TRBV7-2
TGTGCCAGCAGCTTAGGTATCACAGGGAGAGCCGGGGAGCTGTTTTTT
CASSLGITGRAGELFF
>TRBJ1-1|-|-|TRBV18
TGTGCCAGCTCACCCTTGCGGGCCACTGAAGCTTTCTTT
CASSPLRATEAFF